What follows is one T cell receptor beta chain and its context. What it binds is not known. These data are taken from a study of tissue T cells after allogeneic stem cell transplantation. Sequenced by immunoSEQ multiplex PCR; TCRdb stores in-frame clones only, minus some. The sample lists about 340 clones, approximately 44% seen once, with around 55% in the top ten. The germline V gene has CDR1 MNHEY and CDR2 SVGAGI. The ends were cut back, 6 bases at V and 5 bases at J, with 17 bases in the middle. The CDR3 consists of 15 residues. Autopsy tissues spanned esophagus to rectum, liver, skin, and lymphoid organs including spleen. General observations from the study: Tissue-detected TCR repertoire was only partly captured by blood and spleen T cells. TCR repertoires tracked anatomic similarity, regardless of disease or transplant status.

This chain uses TRBV6-5 with TRBJ1-5, with a weak D call TRBD1 (6 bases). The TCR comes from a female patient aged 40-69 years with steroid-refractory graft-versus-host disease after an allogeneic stem cell transplant. These T cells may partly come from the graft donor. Material: ascending colon tissue, obtained at autopsy. This CDR3 is CASRLTGKRDQPQHF. The CDR3 DNA is TGTGCCAGCAGACTCACAGGGAAACGGGATCAGCCCCAGCATTTT.